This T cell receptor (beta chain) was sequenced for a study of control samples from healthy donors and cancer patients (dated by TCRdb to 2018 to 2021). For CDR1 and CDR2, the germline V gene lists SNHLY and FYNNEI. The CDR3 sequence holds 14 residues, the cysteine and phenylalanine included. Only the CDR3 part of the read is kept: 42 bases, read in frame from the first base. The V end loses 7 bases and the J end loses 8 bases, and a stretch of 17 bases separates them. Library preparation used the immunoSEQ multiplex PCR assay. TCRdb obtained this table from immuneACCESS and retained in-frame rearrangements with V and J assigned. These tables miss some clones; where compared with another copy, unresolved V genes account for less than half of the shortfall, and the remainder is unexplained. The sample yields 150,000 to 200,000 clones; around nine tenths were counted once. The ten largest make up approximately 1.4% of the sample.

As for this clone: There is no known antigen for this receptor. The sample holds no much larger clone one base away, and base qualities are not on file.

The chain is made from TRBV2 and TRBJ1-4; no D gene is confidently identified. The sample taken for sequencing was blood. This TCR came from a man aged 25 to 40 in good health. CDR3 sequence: CASTDGLTAEKLFF. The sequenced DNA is TGTGCCAGCACCGACGGGCTTACCGCCGAAAAACTGTTTTTT.